Listed here is a single TCR beta chain. These data originate in a study of control samples from healthy donors and cancer patients. Germline CDR1 reads MDHEN; CDR2 reads SYDVKM. Unmatched junction bases numbered 8, after V lost 6 bases and J lost 9 bases. The CDR3 is 14 amino acids. This table comes from immunoSEQ multiplex PCR, and its TCRdb copy is limited to in-frame clones, with some not included. The sample shows roughly 170,000 clones, around 90% of them seen only once. Material: blood. The origin of this receptor is a woman aged 35 to 49 in good health. This chain uses TRBV28 with TRBJ2-2, with 9 bases that match TRBD1. The CDR3 DNA is TGTGCCAGCAGATGGACAGGGGACCCCCGGGAGCTGTTTTTT. This translates into CASRWTGDPRELFF.